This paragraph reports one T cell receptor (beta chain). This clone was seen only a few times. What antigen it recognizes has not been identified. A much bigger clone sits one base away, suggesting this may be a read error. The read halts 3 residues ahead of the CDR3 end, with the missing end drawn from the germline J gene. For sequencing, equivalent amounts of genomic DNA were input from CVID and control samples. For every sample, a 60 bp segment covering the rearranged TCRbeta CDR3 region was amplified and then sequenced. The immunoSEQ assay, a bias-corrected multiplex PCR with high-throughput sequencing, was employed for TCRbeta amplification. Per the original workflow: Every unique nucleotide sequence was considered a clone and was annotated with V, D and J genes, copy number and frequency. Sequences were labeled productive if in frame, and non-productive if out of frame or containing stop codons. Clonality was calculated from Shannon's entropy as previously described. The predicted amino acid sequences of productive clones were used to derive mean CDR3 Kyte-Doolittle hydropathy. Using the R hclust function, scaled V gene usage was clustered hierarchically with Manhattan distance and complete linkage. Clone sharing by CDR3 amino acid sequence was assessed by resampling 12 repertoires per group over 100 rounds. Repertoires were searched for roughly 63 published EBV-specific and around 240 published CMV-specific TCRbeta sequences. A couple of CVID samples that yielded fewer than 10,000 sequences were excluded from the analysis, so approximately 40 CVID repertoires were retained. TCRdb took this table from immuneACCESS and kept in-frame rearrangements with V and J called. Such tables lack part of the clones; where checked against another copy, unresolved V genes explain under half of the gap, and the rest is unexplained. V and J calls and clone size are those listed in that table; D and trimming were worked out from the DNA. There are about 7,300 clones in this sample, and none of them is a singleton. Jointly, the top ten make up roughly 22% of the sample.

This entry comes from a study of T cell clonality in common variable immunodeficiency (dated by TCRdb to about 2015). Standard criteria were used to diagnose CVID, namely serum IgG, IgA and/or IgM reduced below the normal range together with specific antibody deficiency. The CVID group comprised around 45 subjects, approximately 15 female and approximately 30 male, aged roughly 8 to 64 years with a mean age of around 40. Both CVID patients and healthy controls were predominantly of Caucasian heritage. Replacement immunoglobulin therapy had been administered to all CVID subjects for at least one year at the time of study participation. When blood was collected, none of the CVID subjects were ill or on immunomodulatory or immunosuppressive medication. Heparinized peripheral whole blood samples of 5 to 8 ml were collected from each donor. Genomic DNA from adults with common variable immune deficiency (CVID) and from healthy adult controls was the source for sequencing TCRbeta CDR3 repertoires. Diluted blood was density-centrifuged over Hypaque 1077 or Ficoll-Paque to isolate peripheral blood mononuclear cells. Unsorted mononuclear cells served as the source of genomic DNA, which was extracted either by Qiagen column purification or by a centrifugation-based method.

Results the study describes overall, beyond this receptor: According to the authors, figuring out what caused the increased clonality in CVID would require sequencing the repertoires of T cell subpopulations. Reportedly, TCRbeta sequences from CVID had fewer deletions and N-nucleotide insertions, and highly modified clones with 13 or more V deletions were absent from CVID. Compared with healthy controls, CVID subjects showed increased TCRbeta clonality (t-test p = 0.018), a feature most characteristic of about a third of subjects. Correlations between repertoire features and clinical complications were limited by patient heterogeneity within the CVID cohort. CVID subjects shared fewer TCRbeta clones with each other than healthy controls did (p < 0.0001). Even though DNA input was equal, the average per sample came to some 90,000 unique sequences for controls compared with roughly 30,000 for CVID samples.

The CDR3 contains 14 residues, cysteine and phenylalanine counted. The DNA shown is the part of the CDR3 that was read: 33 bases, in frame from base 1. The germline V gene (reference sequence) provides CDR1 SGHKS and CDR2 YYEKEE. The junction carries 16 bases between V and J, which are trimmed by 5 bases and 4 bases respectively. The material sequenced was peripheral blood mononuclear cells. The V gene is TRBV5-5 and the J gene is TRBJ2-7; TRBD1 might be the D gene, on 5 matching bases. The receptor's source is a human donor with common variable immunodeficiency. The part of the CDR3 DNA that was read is TGTGCCAGCAGGTCGAGAGGACAAAGGTACGAG. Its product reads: CASRSRGQRYE. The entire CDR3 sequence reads CASRSRGQRYEQYF.